Presented here are 10 T cell receptor beta chains from one specimen sequenced in a study of shared clonotypes between healthy human individuals. Assay: immunoSEQ multiplex PCR; the TCRdb copy retains only in-frame clones and omits some. This table has fewer than 1.4 million clones, approximately 80% appearing once. What was sequenced was memory CD4+ T cells from PBMCs. The subset denotes: CD45RA-negative fraction. Every receptor here comes from a man younger than 30 in good health. Some clones in this sample may be carry-over from other donors' samples.

V and J are TRBV2 and TRBJ1-2; D unresolved. The V end lost 1 base, the J end lost 7 bases, and 10 bases lay between the germline ends. The CDR3 loop spans 13 amino acids. CDR1 and CDR2 (germline): SNHLY, FYNNEI. The CDR3 protein is CASSEVGMGGYTF. The CDR3 DNA is TGTGCCAGCAGTGAAGTAGGGATGGGTGGCTACACCTTC.

The V and J genes are TRBV30 and TRBJ1-2; TRBD1 aligns across 11 bases. The CDR3 runs 13 residues. The germline V gene has CDR1 GTSNPN and CDR2 SVGIG (reference sequence). V shed 3 bases and J 4 bases; nucleotides not matched to a gene: 1. The CDR3 is CAWSGTGGYGYTF. CDR3 bases: TGTGCCTGGAGCGGGACAGGGGGCTATGGCTACACCTTC.

V is TRBV2 and J is TRBJ1-5, with 7 bases aligning to TRBD1. Germline CDR1 SNHLY, CDR2 FYNNEI. The CDR3 has 14 amino acids. Unmatched junction bases numbered 8, after V lost 1 base and J lost 11 bases. The CDR3 nucleotides are TGTGCCAGCAGTGAAGAGGGGACAGTCAAAGCCCAGCATTTT. Translating it yields CASSEEGTVKAQHF.

The chain couples TRBV6-6 to TRBJ1-2; D unresolved. The CDR3 is 14 residues long. Germline CDR1 MNHNY, CDR2 SVGAGI (reference sequence). Trimming shortened V by 2 bases and J by 5 bases, and 12 bases separated the two germline ends. The CDR3 loop is CASSYGSGRYGYTF. As DNA, the CDR3 is TGTGCCAGCAGTTACGGTTCGGGGAGGTATGGCTACACCTTC.

The rearrangement links TRBV28 to TRBJ1-1; TRBD1 might be the D (6 bases). CDR3 size: 15 residues. V was trimmed by 5 bases and J by 6 bases, leaving 19 bases between them. Germline lookup yields CDR1 MDHEN and CDR2 SYDVKM. DNA of the CDR3: TGTGCCAGCAGTCGCCGGCCGGGGGGGCTCCCTGAAGCTTTCTTT. It codes for CASSRRPGGLPEAFF.

The chain combines TRBV5-1 with TRBJ1-4, with a tentative D call TRBD1 (6 bases). The germline V and J ends were trimmed by 0 bases and 7 bases, with 13 bases remaining between them. Germline values: CDR1 SGHRS, CDR2 YFSETQ. The CDR3 loop spans 15 amino acids. The CDR3 DNA reads TGCGCCAGCAGCTTGGACGGGGGGCGCGCTGAAAAACTGTTTTTT. Its protein product is CASSLDGGRAEKLFF.

The V call is TRBV28, the J call TRBJ2-2; D possibly uses TRBD1 or TRBD2 (5 bases each). Germline-derived CDR1 and CDR2 are MDHEN and SYDVKM. The CDR3 length is 14 residues. V dropped 8 bases and J dropped 3 bases, with 13 bases sitting between them. CDR3 region: CASWGQGDTGELFF. CDR3 nucleotide sequence: TGTGCCAGCTGGGGCCAGGGAGACACCGGGGAGCTGTTTTTT.

The chain is built from TRBV29-1 and TRBJ2-2; D not certain. The ends were cut back, 3 bases at V and 0 bases at J, with 8 bases in the middle. Per germline, CDR1 SQVTM and CDR2 ANQGSEA. The CDR3 sequence is 14 residues long. The CDR3 loop is CSVESPTNTGELFF. DNA of the CDR3: TGCAGCGTTGAGAGCCCAACGAACACCGGGGAGCTGTTTTTT.

The chain joins TRBV6-6 to TRBJ2-7; 8 bases map to TRBD1. This CDR3 is 15 amino acids long. Germline trimming cut 5 bases from V and 2 bases from J; bases unmatched to any gene: 8. Germline V gives CDR1 MNHNY, CDR2 SVGAGI (reference sequence). This chain's CDR3 is CASSRPGTGAYEQYF. The CDR3 DNA reads TGTGCCAGCAGTCGCCCCGGGACAGGAGCCTACGAGCAGTACTTC.

The chain carries TRBV2 and TRBJ1-4; possibly TRBD1 for D (5 bases). Trimming removed 7 bases at V and 5 bases at J, with 14 bases between. Germline CDR1 reads SNHLY; CDR2 reads FYNNEI. The CDR3 sequence is 14 residues long. In DNA form, the CDR3 reads TGTGCCAGCAAGGAGGGGCCATTCAATGAAAAACTGTTTTTT. Translated: CASKEGPFNEKLFF.